This is a list of T cell receptor beta chains from one sample in a study of cytomegalovirus exposure and HLA in healthy donors. This table comes from immunoSEQ multiplex PCR, and its TCRdb copy is limited to in-frame clones, with some not included. The sample consists of 150,000 to 200,000 clones, about four fifths of them appearing once. The source material was PBMCs. The receptors derive from a woman aged 40-49 years in good health and CMV-seronegative. The CDR3 runs from the conserved cysteine through the conserved F or W. The D gene is left open where the match is weak. The size entry is marked missing in some rows and otherwise reads once, few, many or a size class.

D | size | J | V | DNA | CDR3
NA | NA | TRBJ2-7 | TRBV5-4 | TGTGCCAGCAGCACAGGGAGTTCCCACGAGCAGTACTTC | CASSTGSSHEQYF
TRBD2 | NA | TRBJ2-2 | TRBV30 | TGTGCCTGGAGTGTACCCACTAGCGGGGGAGCCGGGGAGCTGTTTTTT | CAWSVPTSGGAGELFF
NA | NA | TRBJ1-1 | TRBV28 | TGTGCCAGCAGCTCGACAGGTTATACTGAAGCTTTCTTT | CASSSTGYTEAFF
NA | NA | TRBJ1-1 | TRBV6-5 | TGTGCCAGCAGTTACTCAGGACGGGGGACTGAAGCTTTCTTT | CASSYSGRGTEAFF
NA | few | TRBJ2-4 | TRBV7-9 | TGTGCCAGCAGCCCAGACTCGAACATTCAGTACTTC | CASSPDSNIQYF
NA | once | TRBJ1-3 | TRBV9 | TGTGCCAGCAGCGTAACAGGTAGCTCTGGAAACACCATATATTTT | CASSVTGSSGNTIYF
NA | NA | TRBJ2-2 | TRBV7-8 | TGTGCCAGCAGCCTTAGCGGCACCGGGGAGCTGTTTTTT | CASSLSGTGELFF
TRBD1 | NA | TRBJ2-2 | TRBV6-5 | TGTGCCAGCAGTTCCTCCGGACAGGGGGCCGGGGAGCTGTTTTTT | CASSSSGQGAGELFF
NA | NA | TRBJ1-1 | TRBV7-8 | TGTGCCAGCAGCTTAGGGCCCCCCACTGAAGCTTTCTTT | CASSLGPPTEAFF
NA | NA | TRBJ2-7 | TRBV7-8 | TGTGCCAGCAGCTTAGGGGCAGTCTCCTACGAGCAGTACTTC | CASSLGAVSYEQYF
NA | NA | TRBJ2-2 | TRBV11-3 | TGTGCCAGCAGCTTATCCAGGGTCGACACCGGGGAGCTGTTTTTT | CASSLSRVDTGELFF
TRBD2 | NA | TRBJ2-1 | TRBV9 | TGTGCCAGCAGCCCCACGGGACTAGCGGGAGATGAGCAGTTCTTC | CASSPTGLAGDEQFF
NA | NA | TRBJ1-1 | TRBV19 | TGTGCCAGTAGTAGGAAAGGGGAAACTGAAGCTTTCTTT | CASSRKGETEAFF
NA | NA | TRBJ1-1 | TRBV18 | TGTGCCAGCTCACCAGAGGGTGCTGCCACTGAAGCTTTCTTT | CASSPEGAATEAFF
TRBD1 | NA | TRBJ2-1 | TRBV15 | TGTGCCACCAGCAGAGGGACAGGGTATGACGACAATGAGCAGTTCTTC | CATSRGTGYDDNEQFF
NA | few | TRBJ2-1 | TRBV5-6 | TGTGCCAGCAGCCCCGGGATCTCATCCTACAATGAGCAGTTCTTC | CASSPGISSYNEQFF
NA | NA | TRBJ2-5 | TRBV2 | TGTGCCAGCAGCGGGACACAAGAGACCCAGTACTTC | CASSGTQETQYF
NA | few | TRBJ2-3 | TRBV5-8 | TGTGCCAGCAGCCCCCGTTTTAAAAGCACAGATACGCAGTATTTT | CASSPRFKSTDTQYF
NA | NA | TRBJ2-6 | TRBV27 | TGTGCCAGCAGTTACCTAAGGGGTTCCTTTGGGGCCAACGTCCTGACTTTC | CASSYLRGSFGANVLTF
NA | NA | TRBJ1-2 | TRBV19 | TGTGCCAGTAGTATTTCGCCGGAAGGAGGACGCTATGGCTACACCTTC | CASSISPEGGRYGYTF
TRBD2 | NA | TRBJ2-3 | TRBV5-4 | TGTGCCAGCAGCTATAGCGGGAGGGCCGGAGATACGCAGTATTTT | CASSYSGRAGDTQYF
NA | NA | TRBJ2-5 | TRBV5-1 | TGCGCCAGCAGCTTGGTTGGCGGGGTCCAAGAGACCCAGTACTTC | CASSLVGGVQETQYF
TRBD1 | NA | TRBJ1-3 | TRBV12-5 | TGTGCTAGTGGTTTGGAGAACAGGGGGCCCAGGGGAAACACCATATATTTT | CASGLENRGPRGNTIYF
NA | NA | TRBJ2-3 | TRBV6-1 | TGTGCCAGCAATTCGGACAGACTTCAGGATACGCAGTATTTT | CASNSDRLQDTQYF
TRBD1 | NA | TRBJ1-2 | TRBV30 | TGTGCCTGGAGCCGTAAATACGGGACAGGGCCCTATGGCTACACCTTC | CAWSRKYGTGPYGYTF
NA | NA | TRBJ1-1 | TRBV11-3 | TGTGCCAGCAGCCCTAGGGAGGGCGTGACCCCTGAAGCTTTCTTT | CASSPREGVTPEAFF
NA | NA | TRBJ2-5 | TRBV4-1 | TGCGCCAGCAGCCAAGGCATCGGGGGAGCCCAGGAGACCCAGTACTTC | CASSQGIGGAQETQYF
NA | NA | TRBJ2-3 | TRBV20-1 | TGCAGCCAAGACTCCACAGATACGCAGTATTTT | CSQDSTDTQYF
TRBD1 | NA | TRBJ2-5 | TRBV19 | TGTGCCAGTAGTATAGAGGGGACAGGGGGGGGAGAGACCCAGTACTTC | CASSIEGTGGGETQYF
NA | NA | TRBJ1-1 | TRBV15 | TGTGCCACCAGCACCATGGGAGCGGGACACTTCACTGAAGCTTTCTTT | CATSTMGAGHFTEAFF
NA | few | TRBJ2-7 | TRBV7-2 | TGTGCCAGCAGCTTAGTGCAGGGCACCTACGAGCAGTACTTC | CASSLVQGTYEQYF
NA | NA | TRBJ1-5 | TRBV7-2 | TGTGCCAGCAGCCTCGCGGGGGGCAGGGATCAGCCCCAGCATTTT | CASSLAGGRDQPQHF
NA | NA | TRBJ2-1 | TRBV9 | TGTGCCAGCAGCGTAGTTAACCTAGCGACGAGGACCGGTGAGCAGTTCTTC | CASSVVNLATRTGEQFF
TRBD1 | NA | TRBJ1-2 | TRBV7-2 | TGTGCCAGCAGCTTCGACAGGGTGGGCTACACCTTC | CASSFDRVGYTF
NA | NA | TRBJ1-2 | TRBV30 | TGTGCCTGGAGTGTACGCGGGACGCTCCATGGCTACACCTTC | CAWSVRGTLHGYTF
NA | few | TRBJ2-7 | TRBV5-8 | TGTGCCAGCAGCTTGACCCGGGAACTTTCCTACGAGCAGTACTTC | CASSLTRELSYEQYF
NA | NA | TRBJ1-2 | TRBV25-1 | TGTGCCAGCAGTGACTGGCAGGGCTATCGCTACACCTTC | CASSDWQGYRYTF
NA | NA | TRBJ2-1 | TRBV10-3 | TGTGCCATCAGTGAGTCGAGCTTGTCAGCGGCCTCCTACAATGAGCAGTTCTTC | CAISESSLSAASYNEQFF
TRBD1 | few | TRBJ2-3 | TRBV27 | TGTGCCAGCAGCCTCGGACAGGCCACAGATACGCAGTATTTT | CASSLGQATDTQYF
TRBD1 | few | TRBJ2-1 | TRBV5-5 | TGTGCCAGCAGCACTGGACAGGGCCGAGGACATGAGCAGTTCTTC | CASSTGQGRGHEQFF
TRBD2 | NA | TRBJ2-1 | TRBV4-1 | TGCGCCAGCAGCCTAGCGGGAGGGGAAGGGGAGCAGTTCTTC | CASSLAGGEGEQFF
TRBD1 | NA | TRBJ1-2 | TRBV7-9 | TGTGCCAGCAGCTTAGCTTCCGGGACAGGAATCAACTATGGCTACACCTTC | CASSLASGTGINYGYTF
NA | NA | TRBJ1-4 | TRBV11-1 | TGTGCCAGCAGCTTCGCAGGGGATAACGAAAAACTGTTTTTT | CASSFAGDNEKLFF
TRBD1 | NA | TRBJ1-4 | TRBV5-4 | TGTGCCAGCAGCCGAGACAGGGCGACAACTAATGAAAAACTGTTTTTT | CASSRDRATTNEKLFF
TRBD2 | NA | TRBJ2-2 | TRBV4-3 | TGCGCCAGCAGCGACCCGGGACTAGCGGGAGGGCTCACCGGGGAGCTGTTTTTT | CASSDPGLAGGLTGELFF
NA | NA | TRBJ2-2 | TRBV11-2 | TGTGCCAGCAGCTTTCTTACCGGGGAGCTGTTTTTT | CASSFLTGELFF
NA | NA | TRBJ1-4 | TRBV19 | TGTGCCAGTAGCAGGGGTGCTAATGAAAAACTGTTTTTT | CASSRGANEKLFF
TRBD2 | NA | TRBJ2-1 | TRBV19 | TGTGCCAGTAGTAGGCTCCTACCGACTAGCGGCCTGGGCAATGAGCAGTTCTTC | CASSRLLPTSGLGNEQFF
NA | NA | TRBJ2-1 | TRBV7-7 | TGCGCTAGCAGCTTAGCGTTGCCCACGAGCTCCTACAATGAGCAGTTCTTC | CASSLALPTSSYNEQFF
TRBD2 | NA | TRBJ2-1 | TRBV27 | TGTGCCAGCAGTTTTAAGGGTAGCGGGTACAATGAGCAGTTCTTC | CASSFKGSGYNEQFF
NA | NA | TRBJ2-7 | TRBV7-8 | TGTGCCAGCAGCTTCATCTCCTACGAGCAGTACTTC | CASSFISYEQYF
TRBD2 | NA | TRBJ2-2 | TRBV7-9 | TGTGCCAGCAGCCCCGGGACTAGCGGGATGAAAACCGGGGAGCTGTTTTTT | CASSPGTSGMKTGELFF
TRBD2 | NA | TRBJ2-1 | TRBV9 | TGTGCCAGCAGCGTAGGGTGGGGGGGGAGCTCCTACAATGAGCAGTTCTTC | CASSVGWGGSSYNEQFF
TRBD1 | once | TRBJ2-7 | TRBV25-1 | TGTGCCAGCAGTGCCCACCCCACCCCGGGACAGGGTGGGGAGCAGTACTTC | CASSAHPTPGQGGEQYF
NA | NA | TRBJ1-5 | TRBV10-3 | TGTGCCTCGGGGAGTTATAGCAATCAGCCCCAGCATTTT | CASGSYSNQPQHF
TRBD1 | NA | TRBJ1-2 | TRBV18 | TGTGCCAGCTCAGGGACAGCATATGGCTACACCTTC | CASSGTAYGYTF
NA | NA | TRBJ2-1 | TRBV7-8 | TGTGCCAGCAGCCAACCCCCGTTGGAGGTGGGGTACAATGAGCAGTTCTTC | CASSQPPLEVGYNEQFF
NA | NA | TRBJ2-7 | TRBV7-6 | TGTGCCAGCAGCCCGGGCAGGGGAGTCAACGAGCAGTACTTC | CASSPGRGVNEQYF
NA | NA | TRBJ2-3 | TRBV5-1 | TGCGCCAGCAGCGCCGGCCCCGGAGGCACAGATACGCAGTATTTT | CASSAGPGGTDTQYF
TRBD1 | once | TRBJ1-2 | TRBV7-8 | TGTGCCAGCAGCTTAACTATGGACAGGGCTAACTATGGCTACACCTTC | CASSLTMDRANYGYTF